These 17 T cell receptor beta chains share one sample of origin, sequenced in a study of T cell repertoires in cytomegalovirus infection. TCRdb ran MiXCR on the reads and lists one entry per CDR3 protein. The table has approximately 76,000 distinct CDR3 sequences, roughly 3.7% seen once. Sequencing was done on a sample of PBMCs. The receptor source for this set is a human donor in good health (CMV status not recorded). Some clones in this sample may be carry-over from other donors' samples.

This clonotype came up many times. The genes are TRBV7-2 and TRBJ2-7, with D unresolved. Trimming removed 0 bases from V and 2 bases from J, with 14 bases in between. Looked up from germline, CDR1 is SGHTA and CDR2 is FQGNSA. This CDR3 is built from 16 residues. The CDR3 sequence: CASSLAFGPQTYEQYF. CDR3 sequence (DNA): TGTGCCAGCAGCTTAGCGTTTGGACCCCAGACCTACGAGCAGTACTTC.

This clonotype was observed at least ten times. The chain links TRBV20-1 to TRBJ1-2; 7 bases align to TRBD1. The ends lost 3 bases at V and 4 bases at J; junction bases unmatched: 2. CDR3 length: 12 residues. Germline V lookup: CDR1 DFQATT, CDR2 SNEGSKA (reference sequence). CDR3 residues: CSASRTGYGYTF. Here the CDR3 DNA reads TGCAGTGCTAGTAGGACAGGCTATGGCTACACCTTC.

This clonotype was observed at least ten times. The CDR3 region is CASRGVVEETQYF. The CDR3 nucleotides read TGTGCCAGCAGGGGAGTGGTTGAAGAGACCCAGTACTTC. The chain links TRBV7-6 to TRBJ2-5, with D possibly being TRBD2 (5 bases). This CDR3 spans 13 amino acids. Germline V gene sequence: CDR1 SGHVS, CDR2 FNYEAQ. Trimming stripped 6 bases from V and 3 bases from J, with 11 bases between.

This clonotype was counted at least ten times. The chain employs TRBV6-1 and TRBJ2-1; D possibly uses TRBD1 or TRBD2 (5 bases each). Between the trimmed V and J ends, which lost 6 bases and 6 bases, there was a span of 18 bases. CDR3 size: 15 residues. In germline, CDR1 is MNHNS, CDR2 SASEGT. The CDR3 nucleotides are TGTGCCAGCAGATTACCGGGACCTATGGGCAATGAGCAGTTCTTC. Translating gives CASRLPGPMGNEQFF.

This clonotype was seen a handful of times. The V gene is TRBV6-2 or TRBV6-3, the J gene TRBJ2-1; 9 bases line up with TRBD1. Per the germline V gene, CDR1 is MNHEY and CDR2 is SVGEGT. The CDR3 contains 13 residues. J was trimmed by 9 bases and V by 6 bases; bases with no gene match: 6. The CDR3 DNA follows: TGTGCCAGCAGCCGGGACAGGGCAAGTGAGCAGTTCTTC. Residues: CASSRDRASEQFF.

This clonotype was counted many times. This chain connects TRBV7-2 to TRBJ1-5; D is ambiguous. Germline lookup yields CDR1 SGHTA and CDR2 FQGNSA. The CDR3 consists of 14 residues. V was cut by 0 bases and J by 5 bases, with 8 bases left in between. The CDR3 loop reads CASSLARGDQPQHF. CDR3 bases: TGTGCCAGCAGCTTAGCGCGCGGGGATCAGCCCCAGCATTTT.

This clonotype was detected many times. The chain combines TRBV6-1 with TRBJ1-6; perhaps TRBD1 as D (6 bases). CDR1 and CDR2 (germline): MNHNS, SASEGT. V shed 8 bases and J shed 7 bases, with 12 bases lying between them. CDR3 size: 13 residues. CDR3 loop: CASSGQPNSPLHF. DNA for the CDR3: TGTGCCAGCTCCGGACAGCCGAATTCACCCCTCCACTTT.

This clonotype occurred many times. The rearrangement uses TRBV19 and TRBJ2-1; 7 nucleotides match TRBD2. Trimming took 3 bases from V and 4 from J; bases not matched to a gene: 9. The CDR3 totals 16 residues. The germline V gene has CDR1 LNHDA and CDR2 SQIVND (reference sequence). CDR3 coding DNA: TGTGCCAGTAGTATTTCGGCGGGGGTATCTTACAATGAGCAGTTCTTC. Its translation: CASSISAGVSYNEQFF.

This clonotype was recorded at least ten times. This chain uses TRBV7-2 with TRBJ1-2; 7 nucleotides match TRBD1. V shed 0 bases, J shed 5 bases, and the junction held 3 bases outside the gene matches. The CDR3 has 14 residues. Germline V gives CDR1 SGHTA, CDR2 FQGNSA. The CDR3 here is CASSLARQGYGYTF. The CDR3 DNA reads TGTGCCAGCAGCTTAGCCCGACAGGGTTATGGCTACACCTTC.

This clonotype has at least ten counts. The CDR3 DNA is TGTGCCTGGAGTGTAGATCGGGCGCAGCCCCAGCATTTT. Translated, it gives CAWSVDRAQPQHF. The rearrangement joins TRBV30 to TRBJ1-5; D is unresolved. The CDR3 extends over 13 amino acids. The V end was cut by 0 bases, the J end by 7 bases, with 10 bases between. Germline CDR1 reads GTSNPN; CDR2 reads SVGIG (reference sequence).

In this sample, this clonotype turned up many times. The V and J genes are TRBV7-2 and TRBJ1-1, with D perhaps TRBD1 (5 bases). V was clipped by 3 bases and J by 8 bases, with 13 bases between them. Germline CDR1 reads SGHTA; CDR2 reads FQGNSA. The CDR3 runs 13 residues. This chain's CDR3 is CASSLGRGEEAFF. The DNA for the CDR3 is TGTGCCAGCAGCTTGGGTAGGGGCGAAGAAGCTTTCTTT.

This clonotype occurred many times. The chain carries TRBV2 and TRBJ2-7, with TRBD1 matching 8 bases. The CDR3 sequence is 16 residues long. The V and J ends lost 7 bases and 1 base, in that order; junction bases with no gene match: 12. Germline CDR1 is SNHLY and CDR2 is FYNNEI. This CDR3 reads CASTRVGWDRSYEQYF. CDR3 coding DNA: TGTGCCAGCACCCGAGTTGGTTGGGACAGGTCCTACGAGCAGTACTTC.

This clonotype was picked up many times. This chain connects TRBV2 to TRBJ2-2; tentatively, D is TRBD1 (5 bases). This CDR3 comprises 14 residues. Germline CDR1 is SNHLY and CDR2 is FYNNEI. V lost 3 bases and J 4 bases, leaving 9 bases between the germline ends. CDR3 bases: TGTGCCAGCAGTGAGCAGGGTCTCACCGGGGAGCTGTTTTTT. This encodes CASSEQGLTGELFF.

For this clonotype: Given a much more abundant clone one base away, this may be a read error. The chain combines TRBV12-3 or TRBV12-4 with TRBJ1-3, with D uncertain. There are 12 residues in the CDR3. The CDR3 here is CAGKGSGNSIYF. CDR3 in DNA: TGTGCCGGAAAGGGCTCGGGAAACTCCATATATTTT.

This clonotype was seen repeatedly, ten times or more. The J gene is TRBJ1-1, the V gene TRBV6-5; no definite D call. Germline CDR1 reads MNHEY; CDR2 reads SVGAGI. The CDR3 has 17 amino acids. The V gene lost 0 bases and the J gene lost 0 bases, with 14 bases spanning the gap. CDR3 sequence (DNA): TGTGCCAGCAGTTACTCGAAGAATCCGATCATGAACACTGAAGCTTTCTTT. It codes for CASSYSKNPIMNTEAFF.

This clonotype was seen ten or more times. CDR3 in amino acids: CASRSQGFGYEQYF. CDR3 in DNA: TGTGCCAGCAGGTCGCAGGGGTTTGGCTACGAGCAGTACTTC. V gene TRBV28 combines with J gene TRBJ2-7, with a weak D call TRBD1 (6 bases). V was trimmed by 6 bases and J by 3 bases, leaving 15 bases between them. The CDR3 extends over 14 amino acids. CDR1 and CDR2 (germline): MDHEN, SYDVKM. Combining the CDR3 with reference TRBV28 and TRBJ2-7 gives the whole variable domain DVKVTQSSRYLVKRTGEKVFLECVQDMDHENMFWYRQDPGLGLRLIYFSYDVKMKEKGDIPEGYSVSREKKERFSLILESASTNQTSMYLCASRSQGFGYEQYFGPGTRLTVT.

This clonotype was detected ten times or more. The CDR3 nucleotides are TGTGCCAGCAGCCCGGTGACCTATGGCTACACCTTC. Amino acid sequence: CASSPVTYGYTF. The rearrangement uses TRBV5-5 and TRBJ1-2; D unclear. This CDR3 spans 12 amino acids. The germline V and J ends were trimmed by 4 bases and 4 bases, with 8 bases remaining between them. Germline CDR1 is SGHKS and CDR2 is YYEKEE (reference sequence).